This record looks at one TCR beta chain sequence and its context. This entry belongs to a study of blood T cell repertoires in COVID-19. Whole-study context: Italy, Spain and the United States were the sources of the convalescent and acute COVID-19 samples. Nucleic acid was either cDNA or gDNA, and it came from T cells, B-cell-depleted T cells, or PBMCs.

Germline V gives CDR1 MRHNA, CDR2 SNTAGT. V was cut by 4 bases and J by 7 bases, with 8 bases left in between. There are 13 residues in the CDR3. Original methodology: Reference gene primer amplification gave estimated nucleated cell counts. The protocol was immunoSEQ multiplex PCR, while the TCRdb copy is restricted to in-frame clones and leaves out a portion. D and trimming come from the DNA, and the V and J calls and clone size come from that table. The table shows roughly 77,000 clones, with 75% to 90% occurring only once. The sequenced sample was peripheral blood. This chain joins TRBV6-4 and TRBJ1-6; D is uncertain. This TCR came from a woman in her 70s with acute or convalescent COVID-19. The CDR3 region is CASSVEENSPLHF. CDR3 in DNA: TGTGCCAGCAGTGTCGAGGAAAATTCACCCCTCCACTTT.